The rows below give T cell receptor beta chains drawn from one sample of a study of blood T cell repertoires in COVID-19. The assay was immunoSEQ multiplex PCR, and TCRdb's table has in-frame clones only and misses some. The sample has tens of thousands of clones; around three quarters are singletons. Material: peripheral blood. The receptors were sampled from a man in his sixties with active or convalescent COVID-19. CDR3s include the opening cysteine and the closing phenylalanine or tryptophan. The order of the fields is CDR3 protein, CDR3 DNA, D gene, J gene, V gene, clone size. A D gene is named only where the DNA matches it firmly. Size tells how often a clone was seen (once, few, many) or the class of an expanded clone, and some rows leave it out.

CASSSLSRYSNQPQHF | TGTGCCAGCAGCTCCTTGTCCCGCTATAGCAATCAGCCCCAGCATTTT | NA | TRBJ1-5 | TRBV5-6 | NA
CASSLYGGGTDTQYF | TGTGCCAGCTCACTGTACGGGGGGGGCACAGATACGCAGTATTTT | TRBD2 | TRBJ2-3 | TRBV18 | NA
CAAGTSATDTQYF | TGTGCCGCCGGGACTAGCGCGACAGATACGCAGTATTTT | TRBD2 | TRBJ2-3 | TRBV10-3 | NA
CASSRDRGDTGELFF | TGTGCCAGCAGCCGGGACAGGGGAGACACCGGGGAGCTGTTTTTT | TRBD1 | TRBJ2-2 | TRBV28 | NA
CASSYRGENTEAFF | TGTGCCAGTAGTTACAGGGGTGAGAACACTGAAGCTTTCTTT | TRBD1 | TRBJ1-1 | TRBV19 | NA
CASRGPSEAFF | TGTGCCAGCAGGGGCCCAAGTGAAGCTTTCTTT | NA | TRBJ1-1 | TRBV18 | NA
CASSSGDSGIEKLFF | TGTGCCAGCAGCTCCGGCGACTCGGGTATTGAAAAACTGTTTTTT | NA | TRBJ1-4 | TRBV7-6 | NA
CAISESTRTDADTQYF | TGTGCCATCAGTGAGTCGACTAGAACCGACGCAGATACGCAGTATTTT | NA | TRBJ2-3 | TRBV10-3 | NA
CASSWTGVSETQYF | TGTGCCAGCAGTTGGACAGGGGTTTCAGAGACCCAGTACTTC | NA | TRBJ2-5 | TRBV21-1 | NA
CASSPTTGGNYGYTF | TGTGCCAGCAGCCCGACGACAGGGGGCAACTATGGCTACACCTTC | TRBD1 | TRBJ1-2 | TRBV7-2 | NA
CASSLVLQATEDIQYF | TGTGCCAGCAGCTTAGTGCTCCAGGCCACGGAGGACATTCAGTACTTC | NA | TRBJ2-4 | TRBV7-2 | NA
CASSFPQGTNTEAFF | TGTGCCAGCAGTTTCCCACAGGGGACGAACACTGAAGCTTTCTTT | TRBD1 | TRBJ1-1 | TRBV6-2/TRBV6-3 | NA
CASSPDYAGGWYF | TGTGCCAGCTCACCGGACTACGCCGGGGGGTGGTATTTT | TRBD2 | TRBJ2-3 | TRBV18 | NA
CASSRRTGDEFYGYTF | TGTGCCAGTAGCCGGAGGACAGGGGATGAGTTCTATGGCTACACCTTC | TRBD1 | TRBJ1-2 | TRBV19 | few
CASSSLGGASGNTIYF | TGTGCCAGCAGTTCCCTGGGGGGAGCCTCTGGAAACACCATATATTTT | NA | TRBJ1-3 | TRBV27 | NA